These 11 T cell receptor beta chains were all obtained from the same sample, sequenced in a study of blood T cell repertoires in COVID-19. Measured with immunoSEQ multiplex PCR; TCRdb has only the in-frame clones, and not every one. The repertoire consists of fewer than 350,000 clones, with approximately 90% occurring once and the leading ten covering 2% to 2.5%. Specimen: PBMCs or T cells enriched from blood (not recorded which). The receptors come from a woman in her forties with acute COVID-19.

V usage is TRBV9 and J usage is TRBJ2-1, with TRBD2 as a possible D gene (7 bases). The germline V gene encodes CDR1 SGDLS and CDR2 YYNGEE. V dropped 0 bases and J dropped 2 bases, with 9 bases sitting between them. This CDR3 spans 15 amino acids. CDR3: CASSVAGGPYNEQFF. The CDR3 DNA follows: TGTGCCAGCAGCGTAGCGGGGGGCCCCTACAATGAGCAGTTCTTC.

The chain employs TRBV9 and TRBJ2-2; 7 bases are a match to TRBD2. Germline CDR1 and CDR2: SGDLS and YYNGEE. There are 18 residues in the CDR3. The J segment lost 0 bases and the V segment lost 3 bases, leaving 11 bases of the junction unmatched. Written as DNA, the CDR3 is TGTGCCAGCAGCGAATTTAGCGGGTCGCTCGCGAACACCGGGGAGCTGTTTTTT. Translated: CASSEFSGSLANTGELFF.

The chain joins TRBV2 to TRBJ2-7, with D tentatively TRBD2 (6 bases). CDR3 length equals 13 residues. V was cut by 7 bases and J by 2 bases, with 12 bases left in between. CDR1 is SNHLY, CDR2 FYNNEI, per germline. CDR3 nucleotides: TGTGCCAGCACCACCGGGAGTACCTACGAGCAGTACTTC. Translating gives CASTTGSTYEQYF.

The rearrangement joins TRBV11-2 to TRBJ2-1, with D possibly matching TRBD2 (6 bases). Trimming left V 3 bases short and J 3 bases short, with 18 bases between. The CDR3 has 17 residues. Germline values: CDR1 SGHAT, CDR2 FQNNGV. The CDR3 reads CASSLGRGTLHYNEQFF. DNA of the CDR3: TGTGCCAGCAGCTTGGGGCGCGGGACCTTGCACTACAATGAGCAGTTCTTC.

The rearrangement joins TRBV2 to TRBJ2-7; 9 bases line up with TRBD2. From germline, CDR1 is SNHLY and CDR2 FYNNEI. The CDR3 totals 13 residues. Trimming cost V 5 bases and J 4 bases; bases outside gene matches: 3. The CDR3 coding sequence is TGTGCCAGCAGTAGACTAGCGGAATACGAGCAGTACTTC. This codes for CASSRLAEYEQYF. Combining the CDR3 with reference TRBV2 and TRBJ2-7 gives the whole variable domain EPEVTQTPSHQVTQMGQEVILRCVPISNHLYFYWYRQILGQKVEFLVSFYNNEISEKSEIFDDQFSVERPDGSNFTLKIRSTKLEDSAMYFCASSRLAEYEQYFGPGTRLTVT.

The DNA for the CDR3 is TGTGCCAGCAGTTACTCGACGGACAGGGCGGGTGGCTACACCTTC. Protein product: CASSYSTDRAGGYTF. The chain is built from TRBV6-6 and TRBJ1-2; 8 nucleotides agree with TRBD1. V shed 0 bases and J 7 bases; nucleotides not matched to a gene: 7. The CDR3 extends over 15 amino acids. The germline gives CDR1 MNHNY, CDR2 SVGAGI (reference sequence).

This clone was counted many times. This specimen includes other DNA sequences encoding the same CDR3. The chain couples TRBV7-2 to TRBJ1-2; D is perhaps TRBD1 (6 bases). The CDR3 consists of 13 residues. Germline lookup yields CDR1 SGHTA and CDR2 FQGNSA. Between the trimmed V and J ends, which lost 6 bases and 2 bases, there was a span of 10 bases. In DNA form, the CDR3 reads TGTGCCAGCAGTCCTGACAGGAACTATGGCTACACCTTC. Amino acids: CASSPDRNYGYTF.

This clone has just one count. The chain uses TRBV2 and TRBJ1-5; tentative D call: TRBD1 (5 bases). The CDR3 length is 14 residues. In germline, CDR1 is SNHLY, CDR2 FYNNEI. V lost 4 bases and J 3 bases, leaving 10 bases between the germline ends. The CDR3 sequence: CASSVSGNNQPQHF. The CDR3 DNA reads as TGTGCCAGCAGTGTTTCAGGGAACAATCAGCCCCAGCATTTT.

The chain employs TRBV10-1 and TRBJ1-2; the D gene is possibly TRBD1 (5 bases). With 8 bases removed from V and 4 bases from J, the gap between germline ends came to 11 bases. The CDR3 spans 12 residues. CDR1 is WNHNN and CDR2 is SYGVQD in the germline V gene (reference sequence). This CDR3 is CASHRKPYGYTF. Written as DNA, the CDR3 is TGCGCCAGCCACAGGAAACCCTATGGCTACACCTTC.

This clone was observed a few times. The V gene is TRBV5-1, the J gene TRBJ1-1; 9 bases line up with TRBD1. The length of the CDR3 is 15 residues. V was clipped by 4 bases and J by 1 base; unmatched bases: 5. Germline assignment: CDR1 SGHRS and CDR2 YFSETQ. CDR3 sequence reads: CASSPRDRENTEAFF. In DNA form, the CDR3 reads TGCGCCAGCAGCCCTCGGGACAGGGAGAACACTGAAGCTTTCTTT.

CDR3 coding DNA: TGTGCCAGCAGTGAATCCCTAGCGGGAGGGCTCGGGTATTTT. Residues: CASSESLAGGLGYF. The V call is TRBV2, the J call TRBJ2-3, with 12 bases aligning to TRBD2. After removal of 2 bases from V and 14 bases from J, the junction contained 8 bases not matched to a gene. The CDR3 covers 14 residues. Looked up from germline, CDR1 is SNHLY and CDR2 is FYNNEI.